The source of this T cell receptor beta chain is a study of response to subunit inactivated influenza vaccine (dated by TCRdb to between 2018 and 2020). Broadly, across the study: Deep quantitative profiling of the T cell receptor repertoire was used in the study to follow responses to a trivalent subunit inactivated influenza vaccine.

Library preparation used RT-PCR. The sample was run on an Illumina HiSeq 2500. Clones were called with MiXCR by TCRdb after fastp trimmed the public reads at Q25, and only in-frame beta chains were retained. Entries that share a CDR3 protein sequence are merged under the most common genes and DNA. The table for this sample lists 500,000 to 550,000 distinct CDR3 sequences; 6% to 9% of them were counted only once. The ten largest clones add up to around 13% of the sample. CDR1 and CDR2 (MNHEY, SVGEGT) derive from the germline V gene. The CDR3 runs 12 amino acids, cysteine and phenylalanine included. Only the CDR3 region is kept as DNA, spanning 36 bases read in frame from base 1. V gives up 5 bases and J gives up 9 bases, and the segment between their germline ends measures 11 bases. Points the paper makes about the study in general: It was suggested by the authors that each seasonal influenza vaccination may recruit only a limited number of new T cells.

As to this clonotype: Its antigen is still unknown. No base-level quality is on record; no much larger clone is a single base apart.

This clonotype originated in a man between 50 and 75 years old who received an inactivated influenza vaccine. Donor details come from another sample of the same person, matched by shared clones. The chain is made from TRBV6-2 or TRBV6-3 and TRBJ2-1; possibly the D gene is TRBD2, per 6 matching bases. The input for sequencing was PBMCs from blood, taken less than 30 months after vaccination. Here the CDR3 is given as CASSGGSLEQFF. The DNA sequence is given as TGTGCCAGCAGTGGAGGGTCTCTTGAGCAGTTCTTC.